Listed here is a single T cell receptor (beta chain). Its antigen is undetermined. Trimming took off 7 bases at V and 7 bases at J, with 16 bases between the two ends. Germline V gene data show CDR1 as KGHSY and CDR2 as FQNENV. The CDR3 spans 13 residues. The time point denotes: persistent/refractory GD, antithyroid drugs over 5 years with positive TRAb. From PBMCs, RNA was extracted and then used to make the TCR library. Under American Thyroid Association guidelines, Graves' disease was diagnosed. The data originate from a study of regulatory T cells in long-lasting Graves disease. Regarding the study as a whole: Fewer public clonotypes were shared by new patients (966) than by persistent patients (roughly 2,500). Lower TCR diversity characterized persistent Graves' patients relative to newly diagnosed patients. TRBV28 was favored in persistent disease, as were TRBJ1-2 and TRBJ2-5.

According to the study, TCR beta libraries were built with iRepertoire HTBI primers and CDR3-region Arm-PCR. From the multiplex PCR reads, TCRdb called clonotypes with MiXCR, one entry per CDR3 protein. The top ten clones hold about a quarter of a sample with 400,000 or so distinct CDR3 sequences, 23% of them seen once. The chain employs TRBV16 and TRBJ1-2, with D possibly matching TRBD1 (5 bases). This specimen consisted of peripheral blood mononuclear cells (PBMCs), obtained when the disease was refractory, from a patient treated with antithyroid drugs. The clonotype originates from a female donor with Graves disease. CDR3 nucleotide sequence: TGTGCCAGCACCACGGCGGGGGTGTCTGGCTACACCTTC. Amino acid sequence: CASTTAGVSGYTF.